These T cell receptor beta chains were read from a single sample in a study of blood T cells in healthy people across ages. TCRdb re-derived calls from the 5' RACE reads in MiXCR, one entry per CDR3 protein. The sample comprises approximately 800,000 distinct CDR3 sequences, around 45% of which are singletons, and approximately 18% rests with the top ten. Material: blood. The receptor source for this set is a man older than 75 in good health. CDR3s include the opening cysteine and the closing phenylalanine or tryptophan. The D gene is left open where the match is weak. Where a row states a size, it is once, few, many or the class of an expanded clone; other rows omit it.

TRBV3-1	-	-	TRBJ2-7	CASSQQSFSYEQYF	TGTGCCAGCAGCCAGCAATCGTTCTCCTACGAGCAGTACTTC
TRBV5-1	-	-	TRBJ2-1	CASSYGGRQEQFF	TGCGCCAGCAGTTATGGGGGACGGCAAGAGCAGTTCTTC
TRBV28	TRBD2	few	TRBJ2-1	CASARTSGGSYNEQFF	TGTGCCAGCGCCCGGACTAGCGGAGGCTCCTACAATGAGCAGTTCTTC
TRBV5-1	-	many	TRBJ2-4	CASSLDHIAKNIQYF	TGCGCCAGCAGCCTAGATCATATAGCCAAAAACATTCAGTACTTC
TRBV11-3	TRBD1	-	TRBJ2-7	CASSLTQGAVVSQYF	TGTGCCAGCAGCTTAACTCAGGGGGCTGTGGTGTCCCAGTACTTC
TRBV25-1	TRBD2	-	TRBJ2-1	CASSEYRGSNYNEQFF	TGTGCCAGCAGTGAATACCGCGGGAGTAACTACAATGAGCAGTTCTTC
TRBV5-1	TRBD1	-	TRBJ1-4	CASRRTGGSSTNEKLFF	TGCGCCAGCAGGCGAACAGGGGGAAGTTCAACTAATGAAAAACTGTTTTTT
TRBV3-1	-	-	TRBJ2-7	CASSLSSRAQMKQYF	TGTGCCAGCAGCCTCTCCAGTAGAGCCCAGATGAAGCAGTACTTC
TRBV5-4	TRBD2	-	TRBJ2-1	CASSLEGLAGGFSYNEQFF	TGTGCCAGCAGCTTGGAGGGACTAGCGGGAGGCTTCTCCTACAATGAGCAGTTCTTC
TRBV15	TRBD2	-	TRBJ2-2	CATLGRGLANTGELFF	TGTGCCACTCTTGGTAGGGGACTAGCGAACACCGGGGAGCTGTTTTTT
TRBV5-1	-	few	TRBJ2-3	CASSTSGQGSGRRSTDTQYF	TGCGCCAGCAGCACATCCGGGCAGGGGAGTGGTCGCCGGAGCACAGATACGCAGTATTTT
TRBV11-2	-	-	TRBJ1-2	CASSLGGRWVNYGYTF	TGTGCCAGCAGCTTAGGGGGGAGATGGGTTAACTATGGCTACACCTTC
TRBV4-2	TRBD2	-	TRBJ2-5	CASSHDGTSGYQETQYF	TGTGCCAGCAGCCATGATGGGACTAGCGGGTACCAAGAGACCCAGTACTTC
TRBV24-1	TRBD1	-	TRBJ2-5	CATSDRGQGVQETQYF	TGTGCCACCAGTGATCGGGGACAGGGGGTCCAAGAGACCCAGTACTTC
TRBV6-2/TRBV6-3	-	-	TRBJ2-7	CASSWPAGKNYEQYF	TGTGCCAGCAGTTGGCCGGCGGGGAAGAACTACGAGCAGTACTTC
TRBV5-1	TRBD2	many	TRBJ2-1	CASSGGLAGVNEQFF	TGCGCCAGCAGCGGGGGACTAGCGGGAGTCAATGAGCAGTTCTTC
TRBV15	TRBD1	few	TRBJ2-1	CATSRTGGNEQFF	TGTGCCACCAGCAGAACAGGGGGCAATGAGCAGTTCTTC
TRBV12-3/TRBV12-4	TRBD2	-	TRBJ2-7	CASSLSSSGSFYEQYF	TGTGCCAGCAGTTTATCCTCTAGCGGGAGTTTCTACGAGCAGTACTTC
TRBV7-2	-	-	TRBJ2-5	CASSLQGEVQYF	TGTGCCAGCAGCTTACAGGGCGAAGTTCAGTACTTC
TRBV5-1	TRBD2	many	TRBJ2-1	CASSLGTSKGGYNEQFF	TGCGCCAGCAGCCTGGGGACTAGTAAGGGGGGCTACAATGAGCAGTTCTTC
TRBV7-8	TRBD1	few	TRBJ1-2	CASSQPPDRGESYTF	TGTGCCAGCAGCCAGCCACCTGACAGGGGGGAGAGCTACACCTTC
TRBV6-1	TRBD1	few	TRBJ2-1	CASSEGTGCEQFF	TGTGCCAGCAGTGAAGGGACAGGGTGTGAGCAGTTCTTC
TRBV7-2	-	-	TRBJ2-2	CASSSTGSGTGELFF	TGTGCCAGCAGCTCTACAGGGTCAGGCACCGGGGAGCTGTTTTTT
TRBV5-5	-	-	TRBJ2-5	CASSVRTVQETQYF	TGTGCCAGCAGCGTTAGGACTGTCCAAGAGACCCAGTACTTC
TRBV4-2	TRBD2	-	TRBJ2-5	CASSLKLPRSGLAGAETQYF	TGTGCCAGCAGCCTAAAATTGCCACGGTCCGGACTAGCGGGAGCAGAGACCCAGTACTTC